This TCR beta chain is drawn from a study of T cell responses to AZD1222 COVID-19 vaccine. Comment on this clone: What it recognizes is unknown.

Profiled with immunoSEQ multiplex PCR; TCRdb holds only in-frame clones, not every one. The top ten clones hold roughly 2.7% of a sample with fewer than 120,000 clones, roughly 90% of them seen once. The CDR3 consists of 11 residues. Germline V CDR1 and CDR2: SGHTA, FQGNSA. Deletions cut 5 bases from V and 5 bases from J, with 6 bases between. Study observations and caveats: Clonal diversity may have been underestimated in mostly white British donors. Reportedly, close to half of spike-specific TCRs are directed against unmutated variant regions. Repertoires were collected only later (after the peak T cell response had occurred).

Specimen: peripheral blood, collected 28 days after the second AZD1222 dose. The sequence derives from an adult who received the AZD1222 COVID-19 vaccine. The rearrangement links TRBV7-2 to TRBJ2-5; no firm D call. The CDR3 loop is CASSPGETQYF. The CDR3 nucleotides are TGTGCCAGCAGCCCCGGCGAGACCCAGTACTTC. The full variable domain, rest sourced from reference TRBV7-2 and TRBJ2-5, is GAGVSQSPSNKVTEKGKDVELRCDPISGHTALYWYRQSLGQGLEFLIYFQGNSAPDKSGLPSDRFSAERTGGSVSTLTIQRTQQEDSAVYLCASSPGETQYFGPGTRLLVL.